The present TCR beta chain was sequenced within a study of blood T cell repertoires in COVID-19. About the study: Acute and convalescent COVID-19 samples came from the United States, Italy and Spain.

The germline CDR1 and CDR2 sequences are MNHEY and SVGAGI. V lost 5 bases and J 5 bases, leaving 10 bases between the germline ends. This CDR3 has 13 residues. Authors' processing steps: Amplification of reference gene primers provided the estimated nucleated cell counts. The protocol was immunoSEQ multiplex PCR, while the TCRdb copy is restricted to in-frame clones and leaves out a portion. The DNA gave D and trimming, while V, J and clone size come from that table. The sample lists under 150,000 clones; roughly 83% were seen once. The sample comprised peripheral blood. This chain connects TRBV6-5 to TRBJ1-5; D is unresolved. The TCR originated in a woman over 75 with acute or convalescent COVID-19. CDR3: CASSPRRDQPQHF. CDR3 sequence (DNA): TGTGCCAGCAGTCCCCGCCGCGATCAGCCCCAGCATTTT.